The 19 T cell receptor beta chains given below trace back to one sample, sequenced in a study of patients and donors after allogeneic stem cell transplantation. TCRdb re-derived calls from the RT-PCR reads in MiXCR, one entry per CDR3 protein. The repertoire has some 880,000 distinct CDR3 sequences, roughly 18% of them found once; the top ten carry 6%. The sample comprised blood, either unsorted or a sorted T cell fraction (not recorded which). These receptors were collected from a human donor who was either an allogeneic HSCT recipient or a stem cell or donor lymphocyte infusion donor (not recorded which). It is not recorded whose cells these are; they may come from a transplant donor.

The CDR3 is CASRAGQGNQPQHF. DNA for the CDR3: TGTGCCAGCAGGGCGGGACAGGGGAATCAGCCCCAGCATTTT. The V and J genes are TRBV3-1 and TRBJ1-5; 10 bases match TRBD1. This CDR3 is 14 amino acids long. Germline loops: CDR1 LGHDT, CDR2 YNNKEL (reference sequence). The V gene end was trimmed by 6 bases and the J gene end by 4 bases; junction bases not matched to a gene: 3.

In this sample, this clonotype turned up a few times. This rearrangement joins TRBV20-1 to TRBJ2-5, with 13 positions matching TRBD2. This CDR3 contains 16 residues. Germline V gives CDR1 DFQATT, CDR2 SNEGSKA (reference sequence). V trimming: 6 bases; J trimming: 2 bases; junction bases outside the gene matches: 9. This chain's CDR3 is CSAIGTSGNGQETQYF. The DNA of the CDR3 is TGCAGTGCCATTGGGACTAGCGGGAACGGGCAAGAGACCCAGTACTTC.

This clonotype was seen only a few times. The chain links TRBV12-5 to TRBJ2-5; D gene ambiguous. Germline V gene lookup returns CDR1 LGHNT and CDR2 FRNRAP. The CDR3 length is 13 residues. V shed 5 bases and J shed 5 bases, with 12 bases lying between them. This CDR3 reads CASGLAESETQYF. The CDR3 DNA reads TGTGCTAGTGGTCTCGCAGAGAGTGAGACCCAGTACTTC.

The table lists this clonotype with a few counts. The J gene is TRBJ2-4, the V gene TRBV12-3 or TRBV12-4, with 8 bases that match TRBD1. The CDR3 contains 14 residues. V was pared by 6 bases and J by 1 base, with 2 bases of the junction left unmatched. CDR3 sequence: CASRRQGAKNIQYF. CDR3 DNA sequence: TGTGCCAGCAGAAGACAGGGGGCCAAAAACATTCAGTACTTC.

A few counts support this clonotype. V and J are TRBV5-5 and TRBJ2-5; 11 nucleotides match TRBD2. This CDR3 has 17 amino acids. V was clipped by 4 bases and J by 1 base; unmatched bases: 9. The germline V gene encodes CDR1 SGHKS and CDR2 YYEKEE (reference sequence). CDR3 region: CASSQTASGGSQETQYF. The CDR3 DNA sequence: TGTGCCAGCAGCCAAACCGCTAGCGGGGGGTCCCAAGAGACCCAGTACTTC.

This clonotype turned up a few times. Since no conserved phenylalanine or tryptophan closes the CDR3, a read error is the likely cause. The chain links TRBV6-1 to TRBJ1-1, with D possibly TRBD1 on 5 matching bases. Trimming took off 5 bases at V and 3 bases at J, with 13 bases between the two ends. CDR1 is MNHNS, CDR2 SASEGT, per germline. The CDR3 length is 14 residues. CDR3 bases: TGTGCCAGCAGTCCCAGGGCCCGATACACTGAAGCTTTCCTT. This codes for CASSPRARYTEAFL.

V is TRBV10-3 and J is TRBJ1-3; TRBD1 agrees at 8 bases. The V segment lost 5 bases and the J segment 2 bases; nucleotides outside the gene matches: 8. There are 16 residues in the CDR3. Germline V gene sequence: CDR1 ENHRY, CDR2 SYGVKD. The CDR3 region has the DNA TGTGCCATCAGTCTCGGACAGGGCACGGCTGGAAACACCATATATTTT. Translated: CAISLGQGTAGNTIYF.

This clonotype came up a few times. The chain employs TRBV11-3 and TRBJ2-1, with TRBD1 identical over 7 bases. Germline V gives CDR1 SGHNT, CDR2 YENEEA. This CDR3 region has 13 residues. V shed 4 bases and J 7 bases; nucleotides not matched to a gene: 4. The CDR3 coding sequence is TGTGCCAGCAGCTCCCAACAGGGGAATGAGCAGTTCTTC. Translated: CASSSQQGNEQFF.

This clonotype was seen more than once but under ten times. The chain couples TRBV12-3 or TRBV12-4 to TRBJ2-2; no firm D call. This CDR3 contains 14 residues. V was trimmed by 3 bases and J by 5 bases, leaving 10 bases between them. CDR3 residues: CASSFYLGTGELFF. The DNA for the CDR3 is TGTGCCAGCAGTTTCTACCTGGGGACCGGGGAGCTGTTTTTT.

This rearrangement joins TRBV25-1 to TRBJ1-4; 8 nucleotides align to TRBD1. Germline V CDR1 and CDR2: MGHDK, SYGVNS. The CDR3 has 15 residues. The junction had 11 bases not matched to a gene; V was cut back by 4 bases and J by 10 bases. CDR3 in DNA: TGTGCCAGCAGTGTATCTGGACAGGGCTATAGAAAACTGTTTTTT. Protein sequence: CASSVSGQGYRKLFF.

A few counts support this clonotype. CDR3: CSAKTGLPYYTF. The DNA for the CDR3 is TGCAGTGCTAAGACCGGGTTACCATACTACACCTTC. V is TRBV20-1 and J is TRBJ1-2; D not resolved. The germline V and J ends were trimmed by 4 bases and 10 bases, with 16 bases remaining between them. This CDR3 contains 12 residues. Germline CDR1 reads DFQATT; CDR2 reads SNEGSKA (reference sequence).

This clonotype has only a few counts. V and J are TRBV20-1 and TRBJ2-7; 9 nucleotides line up with TRBD1. V was pared by 4 bases and J by 4 bases, with 11 bases of the junction left unmatched. Germline V gene data show CDR1 as DFQATT and CDR2 as SNEGSKA (reference sequence). The length of the CDR3 is 15 residues. In DNA, the CDR3 is TGCAGTGCTAAGACCCGGACAGGGGTTCTTTACGAGCAGTACTTC. Protein: CSAKTRTGVLYEQYF.

The table lists this clonotype with a few counts. V and J are TRBV29-1 and TRBJ2-1, with D perhaps TRBD1 (6 bases). V was trimmed by 4 bases and J by 12 bases, leaving 13 bases between them. The CDR3 contains 11 residues. Germline values: CDR1 SQVTM, CDR2 ANQGSEA. CDR3 sequence: CSVGQGFAQFF. Here the CDR3 DNA reads TGCAGCGTTGGGCAGGGGTTTGCGCAGTTCTTC.

The chain recombines TRBV12-3 or TRBV12-4 with TRBJ1-1; D gene unclear. This CDR3 has 12 residues. With 9 bases removed from V and 1 base from J, the gap between germline ends came to 9 bases. In nucleotides, the CDR3 is TGTGCCAGTCTCCGGTGGAACACTGAAGCTTTCTTT. This encodes CASLRWNTEAFF.

This clonotype was detected a few times. This rearrangement joins TRBV7-9 to TRBJ1-2; TRBD1 might be the D (5 bases). The CDR3 sequence is 15 residues long. Trimming took off 0 bases at V and 8 bases at J, with 16 bases between the two ends. In germline, CDR1 is SEHNR, CDR2 FQNEAQ (reference sequence). The CDR3 loop is CASSLASTGPRGYTF. The CDR3 DNA follows: TGTGCCAGCAGCTTAGCCTCCACAGGCCCCCGAGGCTACACCTTC.

This chain connects TRBV7-2 to TRBJ1-4, with 7 nucleotides matching TRBD1. From germline, CDR1 is SGHTA and CDR2 FQGNSA. Trimming at V came to 3 bases and at J to 7 bases, leaving 5 bases not matched to a gene. CDR3 size: 14 residues. The CDR3 nucleotides are TGTGCCAGCAGCTTCAGGGGGTATAGTGAAAAACTGTTTTTT. This encodes CASSFRGYSEKLFF.

The CDR3 sequence is CASSYSRQGAAGELFF. The CDR3, as DNA: TGTGCCAGCAGTTACTCGAGACAGGGGGCCGCCGGGGAGCTGTTTTTT. This chain joins TRBV6-2 or TRBV6-3 and TRBJ2-2, with TRBD1 matching over 10 bases. Trimming removed 0 bases from V and 6 bases from J; junction bases left unmatched: 4. The CDR3 extends over 16 amino acids. CDR1 and CDR2 from the germline V gene are MNHEY and SVGEGT.

The chain carries TRBV11-2 and TRBJ2-5, with D possibly TRBD1 on 5 matching bases. The CDR3 extends over 16 amino acids. The germline CDR1 and CDR2 sequences are SGHAT and FQNNGV. V was cut by 5 bases and J by 6 bases, with 22 bases left in between. The CDR3 nucleotides read TGTGCCAGCAGCAGTCTGACTGGGGCTGGAGAAAAGACCCAGTACTTC. Its protein is CASSSLTGAGEKTQYF.

This clonotype was seen only a few times. The CDR3 here is CSARDLTTSTDTQYF. The CDR3 region has the DNA TGCAGTGCTAGAGATTTGACTACCTCCACAGATACGCAGTATTTT. The rearrangement links TRBV20-1 to TRBJ2-3; perhaps TRBD2 as D (5 bases). The CDR3 has 15 amino acids. Germline values: CDR1 DFQATT, CDR2 SNEGSKA (reference sequence). V was trimmed by 0 bases and J by 2 bases, leaving 12 bases between them.